These 8 T cell receptor beta chains came from one sample sequenced in a study of T-cell memory formation after mild COVID-19. Via MiXCR, TCRdb re-called the 5' RACE reads, giving one row per CDR3 protein. Among 140,000 to 150,000 distinct CDR3 sequences listed, over 6% were seen once. Sample: PBMCs or a T cell subset sorted from them (not recorded which). The receptors shown here come from an adult woman who had mild COVID-19 (a few samples of this study predate the infection). Cell type and time point are not known.

This clonotype was seen a handful of times. This chain connects TRBV5-1 to TRBJ2-1, with 8 positions matching TRBD1. This CDR3 comprises 14 residues. The germline gives CDR1 SGHRS, CDR2 YFSETQ. After removal of 4 bases from V and 8 bases from J, the junction contained 8 bases not matched to a gene. The CDR3 here is CASSVTSTGDEQFF. The DNA of the CDR3 is TGCGCCAGCAGCGTAACGTCGACAGGGGATGAGCAGTTCTTC. Drawing the rest from reference TRBV5-1 and TRBJ2-1, the complete variable domain is KAGVTQTPRYLIKTRGQQVTLSCSPISGHRSVSWYQQTPGQGLQFLFEYFSETQRNKGNFPGRFSGRQFSNSRSEMNVSTLELGDSALYLCASSVTSTGDEQFFGPGTRLTVL.

The chain combines TRBV5-1 with TRBJ1-1, with D perhaps matching TRBD1 (6 bases). Trimming removed 4 bases from V and 4 bases from J, with 14 bases in between. Per germline, CDR1 SGHRS and CDR2 YFSETQ. This CDR3 is 14 amino acids long. The DNA for the CDR3 is TGCGCCAGCAGCGGAAGCAGGGGTATCACTGAAGCTTTCTTT. This codes for CASSGSRGITEAFF.

This clonotype was picked up many times. CDR3 sequence: CASSRQGREQFF. The CDR3 bases are TGTGCCAGCAGCAGACAGGGTCGGGAGCAGTTCTTC. The V call is TRBV7-2, the J call TRBJ2-1, with 7 nucleotides matching TRBD1. The germline CDR1 and CDR2 sequences are SGHTA and FQGNSA. The V gene end was trimmed by 5 bases and the J gene end by 10 bases; junction bases not matched to a gene: 5. The CDR3 is 12 amino acids.

Many counts were recorded for this clonotype. The chain is built from TRBV20-1 and TRBJ2-1; 8 bases align to TRBD2. CDR3 length: 14 amino acids. CDR1 is DFQATT, CDR2 SNEGSKA, per germline (reference sequence). Losses at the gene ends were 1 base for V and 5 bases for J; bases not matched to a gene: 4. The CDR3 DNA reads TGCAGTGCTAGAGCGGGAGGGCCAGACAATGAGCAGTTCTTC. Encoded protein: CSARAGGPDNEQFF.

This clonotype was observed many times. The chain has TRBV6-5 and TRBJ2-7, with a possible D match to TRBD2 (5 bases). This CDR3 is built from 13 residues. Germline V gives CDR1 MNHEY, CDR2 SVGAGI. V gave up 2 bases and J gave up 6 bases, with 11 bases separating them. CDR3 nucleotides: TGTGCCAGCAGTTACCCGTCGGGGAGCGAGCAGTACTTC. Amino acid sequence: CASSYPSGSEQYF.

This clonotype has only a few counts. The V call is TRBV20-1, the J call TRBJ1-2, with no clear D. Germline CDR1 and CDR2: DFQATT and SNEGSKA (reference sequence). Trimming took 5 bases from V and 4 from J, leaving 26 bases between them. CDR3 size: 17 residues. CDR3 nucleotides: TGCAGTGCTGACCCTAACAGTTCACCCCAGCCCGGCTATGGCTACACCTTC. This sequence encodes CSADPNSSPQPGYGYTF.

V is TRBV12-3 or TRBV12-4 and J is TRBJ2-5, with TRBD2 matching 8 bases. With V trimmed by 8 bases and J by 5 bases, 19 bases remained unmatched. The CDR3 contains 17 residues. The CDR3 nucleotides read TGTGCCAGCGGCCTTCCGACTGCCGGGAGGGCCGGTGAGACCCAGTACTTC. Its translation: CASGLPTAGRAGETQYF.

Ten or more counts support this clonotype. This chain links TRBV12-3 or TRBV12-4 with TRBJ1-6; 9 positions match TRBD1. CDR3 length: 17 amino acids. J lost 5 bases, V lost 5 bases, and 10 bases had no gene match. The CDR3 sequence is CASSLPSTGGNNSPLHF. CDR3 coding DNA: TGTGCCAGCAGTCTCCCCTCGACAGGGGGTAATAATTCACCCCTCCACTTT.